These 19 T cell receptor beta chains were all obtained from the same sample, sequenced in a study of a mutant IDH1 vaccine in newly diagnosed glioma. Sequenced by immunoSEQ multiplex PCR; TCRdb stores in-frame clones only, minus some. The sample carries 40,000 to 65,000 clones, approximately 78% recorded once. For these receptors, no antigen is known. The time point was: week 5, during vaccination. A 20-mer mutant IDH1 peptide at 300 ug was injected subcutaneously with topical imiquimod. The sequenced sample was PBMCs, obtained from a glioma patient whose treatment included an IDH1 peptide vaccine. The receptors stem from a woman aged 40 to 50 with glioma.

V is TRBV27 and J is TRBJ1-2; D possibly corresponds to TRBD1 (5 bases). From germline, CDR1 is MNHEY and CDR2 SMNVEV (reference sequence). Trimming took off 4 bases at V and 6 bases at J, with 12 bases between the two ends. There are 13 residues in the CDR3. The CDR3 nucleotides read TGTGCCAGCAGTTACCAGGGAGTAGATGGCTACACCTTC. Protein product: CASSYQGVDGYTF.

The rearrangement links TRBV2 to TRBJ2-1; TRBD2 aligns across 12 bases. Germline CDR1 and CDR2: SNHLY and FYNNEI. The CDR3 contains 14 residues. Losses at the gene ends were 7 bases for V and 6 bases for J; bases not matched to a gene: 4. CDR3 residues: CASTASGGANEQFF. In nucleotides, the CDR3 is TGTGCCAGCACCGCTAGCGGGGGGGCCAATGAGCAGTTCTTC.

The rearrangement uses TRBV30 and TRBJ1-2, with a tentative D call TRBD1 (6 bases). Germline CDR1 GTSNPN, CDR2 SVGIG (reference sequence). V was clipped by 0 bases and J by 5 bases, with 13 bases between them. The CDR3 runs to 14 residues. The CDR3 nucleotides are TGTGCCTGGAGTGTAGTCGGGGGGCTATATGGCTACACCTTC. Translating gives CAWSVVGGLYGYTF.

The chain uses TRBV21-1 and TRBJ2-7; the tabulated D call, TRBD2, remains unverified against the DNA. TRBV21-1 constitutes a pseudogene. The CDR3 is made up of 19 amino acids. The CDR3 loop reads CASSKDRTSGGAGSYEQYF. The CDR3 DNA reads TGTGCCAGCAGCAAAGATAGGACTAGCGGGGGGGCCGGGTCCTACGAGCAGTACTTC.

This sequence joins TRBV6-1 and TRBJ2-3; D is ambiguous. Trimming stripped 3 bases from V and 0 bases from J, with 4 bases between. The CDR3 extends over 13 amino acids. CDR1 is MNHNS, CDR2 SASEGT, per germline. Here the CDR3 DNA reads TGTGCCAGCAGTGATTGGAGCACAGATACGCAGTATTTT. It codes for CASSDWSTDTQYF.

This clone was seen once. The chain joins TRBV19 to TRBJ1-1; D gene uncertain. CDR3 length: 14 residues. Germline V gene data show CDR1 as LNHDA and CDR2 as SQIVND (reference sequence). Trimming pared 10 bases from V and 5 bases from J, leaving 20 bases between. The CDR3 nucleotides are TGTGCCACCCAATTCTCAGGAAGTGATACTGAAGCTTTCTTT. Translating it yields CATQFSGSDTEAFF. Full variable domain (remainder filled in from reference TRBV19 and TRBJ1-1): DGGITQSPKYLFRKEGQNVTLSCEQNLNHDAMYWYRQDPGQGLRLIYYSQIVNDFQKGDIAEGYSVSREKKESFPLTVTSAQKNPTAFYLCATQFSGSDTEAFFGQGTRLTVV.

The CDR3 is CASNMRSYEKLFF. In DNA, the CDR3 is TGTGCCAGCAATATGCGATCCTATGAAAAACTGTTTTTT. This chain links TRBV2 with TRBJ1-4; D is unclear. The CDR3 has 13 residues. The V gene lost 7 bases and the J gene lost 6 bases, with 12 bases spanning the gap. Germline-derived CDR1 and CDR2 are SNHLY and FYNNEI.

This clone was observed once. V and J are TRBV19 and TRBJ2-7, with TRBD1 as a possible D gene (6 bases). Trimming removed 3 bases at V and 0 bases at J, with 9 bases between. This CDR3 is built from 14 residues. CDR1 LNHDA and CDR2 SQIVND come from the germline V gene (reference sequence). This CDR3 reads CASSMGANSYEQYF. CDR3 DNA sequence: TGTGCCAGTAGTATGGGGGCGAACTCCTACGAGCAGTACTTC.

The chain has TRBV27 and TRBJ1-5; D is unclear. CDR3 length equals 15 residues. The germline V gene has CDR1 MNHEY and CDR2 SMNVEV (reference sequence). V shed 1 base and J shed 2 bases, with 9 bases lying between them. CDR3 coding DNA: TGTGCCAGCAGTTTATGTAGGAGTTGCAATCAGCCCCAGCATTTT. Its protein product is CASSLCRSCNQPQHF.

This clone has just one count. The genes are TRBV7-6 and TRBJ2-7; TRBD2 aligns across 8 bases. CDR1 is SGHVS and CDR2 is FNYEAQ in the germline V gene. Trimming removed 1 base from V and 1 base from J; junction bases left unmatched: 3. The CDR3 covers 15 residues. Here the CDR3 DNA reads TGTGCCAGCAGCTTAGGACGGGGGGGTTCCTACGAGCAGTACTTC. Protein sequence: CASSLGRGGSYEQYF.

This sequence joins TRBV4-3 and TRBJ1-3; TRBD1 matches 7 bases. The J segment lost 2 bases and the V segment lost 5 bases, leaving 3 bases of the junction unmatched. CDR1 and CDR2 (germline): LGHNA, YSLEER. The CDR3 covers 14 residues. In nucleotides, the CDR3 is TGCGCCAGCAGCGATACAGGGGCTGGAAACACCATATATTTT. Translation: CASSDTGAGNTIYF.

The rearrangement uses TRBV5-6 and TRBJ2-5; 12 bases map to TRBD2. The CDR3 contains 18 residues. With V trimmed by 4 bases and J by 0 bases, 10 bases remained unmatched. Germline values: CDR1 SGHDT, CDR2 YYEEEE. The CDR3 sequence is CASSTTSGGTTNQETQYF. CDR3 in DNA: TGTGCCAGCAGCACAACTAGCGGGGGGACAACTAACCAAGAGACCCAGTACTTC. The variable domain in full, with the rest retrieved from reference TRBV5-6 and TRBJ2-5, is DAGVTQSPTHLIKTRGQQVTLRCSPKSGHDTVSWYQQALGQGPQFIFQYYEEEERQRGNFPDRFSGHQFPNYSSELNVNALLLGDSALYLCASSTTSGGTTNQETQYFGPGTRLLVL.

The rearrangement links TRBV6-4 to TRBJ1-2; D is possibly TRBD1 (5 bases). Trimming pared 7 bases from V and 3 bases from J, leaving 15 bases between. Germline CDR1 reads MRHNA; CDR2 reads SNTAGT. The CDR3 is made up of 14 amino acids. Here the CDR3 reads CASKPSGGDYGYTF. In DNA, the CDR3 is TGTGCCAGCAAACCCTCCGGGGGAGACTATGGCTACACCTTC.

This rearrangement joins TRBV19 to TRBJ2-5; 7 nucleotides agree with TRBD2. Germline V gene lookup returns CDR1 LNHDA and CDR2 SQIVND (reference sequence). After removal of 5 bases from V and 2 bases from J, the junction contained 5 bases not matched to a gene. CDR3 size: 14 residues. CDR3 coding DNA: TGTGCCAGTAGTGGGGGAGCGGGGCAAGAGACCCAGTACTTC. It encodes CASSGGAGQETQYF. The entire variable domain, with the rest obtained from reference TRBV19 and TRBJ2-5, is as follows: DGGITQSPKYLFRKEGQNVTLSCEQNLNHDAMYWYRQDPGQGLRLIYYSQIVNDFQKGDIAEGYSVSREKKESFPLTVTSAQKNPTAFYLCASSGGAGQETQYFGPGTRLLVL.

V and J are TRBV5-1 and TRBJ2-1; D may be TRBD1 (6 bases). Per germline, CDR1 SGHRS and CDR2 YFSETQ. V dropped 7 bases and J dropped 5 bases, with 16 bases sitting between them. The CDR3 is made up of 14 amino acids. The CDR3 here is CASRQLGADNEQFF. The CDR3 bases are TGCGCCAGCCGACAGTTGGGGGCAGACAATGAGCAGTTCTTC.

The chain combines TRBV4-1 with TRBJ1-6; D gene unclear. CDR3 length: 12 amino acids. V was cut by 1 base and J by 12 bases, with 7 bases left in between. Germline assignment: CDR1 MGHRA and CDR2 YSYEKL. The CDR3: CASSQGERPLHF. CDR3 in DNA: TGCGCCAGCAGCCAAGGGGAACGACCCCTCCACTTT.

The chain couples TRBV29-1 to TRBJ1-2; 7 nucleotides match TRBD1. Trimming at V came to 5 bases and at J to 5 bases, leaving 8 bases not matched to a gene. CDR1 is SQVTM and CDR2 is ANQGSEA in the germline V gene. The CDR3 sequence is 13 residues long. CDR3 residues: CSVTGTEKYGYTF. CDR3 bases: TGCAGCGTTACCGGGACAGAGAAATATGGCTACACCTTC.

In the case of this clone: Germline is not matched at one junction end, which may reflect a read error. The chain links TRBV7-7 to TRBJ2-2, with no clear D. Looked up from germline, CDR1 is SSHAT and CDR2 is FNYEAQ (reference sequence). There are 13 residues in the CDR3. This chain's CDR3 is CASSLEATGELFF. The CDR3 DNA reads TGTGCTAGCAGCTTAGAGGCCACCGGGGAGCTGTTTTTT. Full variable domain (remainder filled in from reference TRBV7-7 and TRBJ2-2): GAGVSQSPRYKVTKRGQDVTLRCDPISSHATLYWYQQALGQGPEFLTYFNYEAQPDKSGLPSDRFSAERPEGSISTLTIQRTEQRDSAMYRCASSLEATGELFFGEGSRLTVL.

J is TRBJ1-5 and V is TRBV5-8; 10 bases map to TRBD1. Germline V gene sequence: CDR1 SGHTS, CDR2 YDEGEE. The CDR3 runs 15 residues. Trimming cost V 4 bases and J 7 bases; bases outside gene matches: 8. CDR3 region: CASSPRQGAWQPQHF. CDR3 nucleotide sequence: TGTGCCAGCAGCCCTAGACAGGGGGCCTGGCAGCCCCAGCATTTT.